Below, one TCR beta chain is given with its context. No cognate antigen has been identified for it. No base-level quality is on record; no much larger clone is a single base apart. The trim is 6 bases for V and 3 bases for J, with a gap of 20 bases between the germline ends. The germline V gene provides CDR1 LGHNA and CDR2 YNFKEQ. The CDR3 measures 16 amino acids from cysteine to phenylalanine. Solely the CDR3 DNA is kept, with 48 bases framed from the first base. Using the deep immunoSEQ assay, multiplex PCR amplified TCR CDR3 regions from genomic DNA. Genomic DNA extracted from each cell subset was distributed evenly over all wells of several immunoSEQ 96-well plates, and each plate served as one replicate. For sorted subsets, about 0.2 ug genomic DNA, equal to 30,000 to 35,000 T cell genomes, was loaded into each replicate PCR. The purified libraries were quantified using a Qubit 3.0 fluorometer, sized with a Bioanalyzer 2100, and then quantified again using the KAPA Library Quantification kit. A separate single-read 150-cycle Illumina NextSeq 550 flow cell was used to sequence each immunoSEQ 96-well plate. The study's own analysis went as follows. Because the immunoSEQ output held only junctional sequences and lacked quality scores, the filtering could not match the filtering applied to full-length reads. To assign V/J genes and CDR3, sequences were annotated using PyIR, a Python wrapper for IgBLAST v1.9, with IMGT germline references. Reads were removed for weak V/J assignments (E-value above 1e-6), missing CDR3, stop codons, out-of-frame junctions, or ambiguous translated residues. V3J clonotypes were defined as sequences sharing an identical inferred V gene, J gene, and CDR3 amino acid sequence. Percentage overlap between repertoires was calculated by dividing the number of shared unique clonotypes by the size of the smaller repertoire. Three approaches were used to assess repertoire richness: RTK rarefaction, the Chao1 estimator, and Recon v2.1 estimates of unobserved clonotypes. For all TCRbeta clonotypes obtained by the gDNA method from a few donors, generation probabilities were computed with OLGA. The table was pulled from immuneACCESS by TCRdb, which kept in-frame rearrangements only. Such tables lose some clones; where checked, under half of the loss comes from unresolved V genes, and the rest has no known cause. That table is the source of V, J and clone size, and D and trimming were worked out from the DNA. This sample has a few million clones in its table, and about 90% of those were observed once. The ten largest clones add up to about 0.36% of the sample.

This specimen belongs to a study of shared clonotypes between healthy human individuals (dated by TCRdb to about 2020). Background on the whole study: The cohort comprised a couple of women and a few men aged 18 to 49 years. For each donor, CD4 naive and CD4 memory were each run on three plates, CD8 naive on two plates, and CD8 memory on one plate. To increase sequencing depth and limit assay-specific biases, different laboratories used diverse techniques to prepare libraries and sequence TCR repertoires. Leukapheresis yielded between about 0.94 and 9.5 billion PBMCs per donor. Blood TCR repertoires of roughly five healthy adults were deeply sequenced to estimate repertoire size and the extent of clonotype sharing between individuals.

What the study reported, not specific to this receptor: Higher generation probabilities were observed for clonotypes shared by all four sorted-subset donors than for non-shared clonotypes. Larger estimated clonotype richness was generally found for naive subsets than for memory subsets. Sharing across a few donors was observed for roughly 5% of naive CD4, less than 4% of naive CD8, 2% to 2.5% of memory CD4, and around 0.4% of memory CD8 clonotypes. Because the study included a small number of donors, the genetic and exposure-history diversity represented was limited. Pairwise subsampling indicated that sequencing depth was expected to affect the degree of clonotype sharing among donors. Rarefaction of sorted-subset datasets indicated incomplete sequencing despite the large sequencing depth. Sampling was limited to blood, and TCR repertoires in tissue likely differ from TCR repertoires in blood.

Healthy HIV-negative adults with no recently reported acute infections or vaccinations were included as donors. All donors were Caucasian adults living in Nashville, Tennessee, USA. CD4+ T cells were enriched by magnetic negative selection; naive cells were then positively selected on CD45RA, and the negative fraction formed the memory subset. Blood was collected by leukapheresis, and PBMCs were isolated by Ficoll-Histopaque density gradient centrifugation and then cryopreserved in liquid nitrogen vapor phase. Analytical flow cytometry was used to check the purity and quantity of each magnetically sorted T cell population. Genomic DNA was isolated from each sorted fraction and quantified by UV absorbance on a Nanodrop 2000c.

The origin of this receptor is a man in his late teens or twenties in good health. Some clones in this sample may be carry-over from other donors' samples. The chain uses TRBV4-2 and TRBJ1-2; TRBD1 is perhaps the D gene, given 6 matching bases. Sample: naive CD4+ T cells from PBMCs. The meaning of the sample's cell subset or site label: CD45RA+ positively selected. The CDR3 is CASRTNPGAGDYGYTF. The bases are TGTGCCAGCAGGACCAACCCCGGGGCAGGGGACTATGGCTACACCTTC.